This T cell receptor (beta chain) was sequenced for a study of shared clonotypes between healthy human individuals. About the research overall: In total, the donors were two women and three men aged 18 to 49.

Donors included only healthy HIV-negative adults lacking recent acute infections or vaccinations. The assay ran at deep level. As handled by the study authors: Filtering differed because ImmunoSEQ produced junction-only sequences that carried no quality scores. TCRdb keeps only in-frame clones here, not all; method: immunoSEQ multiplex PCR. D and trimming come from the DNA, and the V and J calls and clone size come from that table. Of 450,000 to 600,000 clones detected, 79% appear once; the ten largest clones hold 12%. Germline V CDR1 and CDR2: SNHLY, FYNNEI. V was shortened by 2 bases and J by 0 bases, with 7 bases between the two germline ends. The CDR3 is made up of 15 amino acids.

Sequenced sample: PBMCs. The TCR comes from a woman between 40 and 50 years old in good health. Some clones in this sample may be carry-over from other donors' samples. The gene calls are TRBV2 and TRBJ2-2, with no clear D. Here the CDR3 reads CASSEMSANTGELFF. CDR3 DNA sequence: TGTGCCAGCAGTGAAATGTCCGCGAACACCGGGGAGCTGTTTTTT. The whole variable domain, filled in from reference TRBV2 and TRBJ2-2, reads EPEVTQTPSHQVTQMGQEVILRCVPISNHLYFYWYRQILGQKVEFLVSFYNNEISEKSEIFDDQFSVERPDGSNFTLKIRSTKLEDSAMYFCASSEMSANTGELFFGEGSRLTVL.